This TCR beta chain was retrieved from a study of cytomegalovirus exposure and HLA in healthy donors (dated by TCRdb to the late 2010s). Some background on the complete study: In an earlier analysis of roughly 590 of the donors, around 300 Gb of sequence data and roughly 100 million unique TCR beta sequences from about 180 million T cells were reported. Typing coverage varied by locus: roughly 629-640 donors for A, B, C, DRB1 and DQB1; some 520 for DQA1; over 600 for DPA1; roughly 450 for DPB1. A later analysis re-analyzed previously published TCR beta repertoires from 650 to 800 donors and added high-resolution HLA genotyping to study TCR occurrence patterns. All discovery cohort repertoires had been generated using a single sequencing platform. High-throughput TCR immunosequencing, statistical association of individual TCRs with disease status, and machine learning were combined to predict cytomegalovirus infection status. HLA typing included class I and class II loci at four-digit resolution. Because of strong linkage in the cohort, roughly five DR-DQ haplotypes were treated as single units for association and clustering. In addition to the first cohort of 666 subjects, a separate validation cohort of 120 different subjects was used. Using immunosequencing, the study profiled T cell repertoires from fewer than 700 subjects and related those repertoires to cytomegalovirus serostatus. The later analysis used no new phenotypic data to find candidate immune exposures, relying instead on TCR beta sequences and their occurrence across donors. Roughly 300 gigabases of sequencing data and approximately 93 million unique TCR sequences were included in an early release covering 500 to 750 HLA-typed donors. Among about 360 genotyped donors of the cohort, an average of roughly 240,000 unique TCR beta nucleotide sequences were sequenced per donor, roughly 18% of them non-productive. The study aimed to test whether signatures of past pathogen exposure could be identified by cataloging public T cell receptors. Genome-wide SNP genotypes for about 65% of the roughly 700 donors were used in a later genetic analysis, which treated that subset as a discovery cohort. An earlier analysis of fewer than 750 of the donors used high-throughput TCR beta sequencing to judge whether each TCR beta V gene segment behaved as functional or pseudogenic. Of the 300 to 450 genotyped donors, less than 85% were placed in the genetic ancestry cluster associated with self-reported Caucasian donors. Donor age, sex, ethnicity and CMV serostatus were collected together with the repertoire data. What the study reported, not specific to this receptor: A later analysis reported that several top co-occurrence clusters appeared linked to parvovirus B19, influenza, CMV and Epstein-Barr virus. V-gene and J-gene trimming of TCR beta chains was associated with a missense DCLRE1C variant in a later genetic analysis, and the association was replicated in an independent cohort. In this cohort, only TCR beta chains were sequenced, and detectable features were limited by the absence of alpha or paired-chain data. Over 15 rarely observed V segments, including chromosome 9 orphons, were excluded from the earlier analysis of about 500 of the donors because counts were too low. The study listed 150 to 200 TCR beta chains as associated with cytomegalovirus. An earlier analysis of 587 of the donors showed that most TCR beta V segments appeared in productive rearrangements either about 87% or about 30% of the time, which broadly matched IMGT annotations. Some IMGT-functional V segments, including TRBV6-2 and TRBV6-3, could not be told apart with the 87-base-pair reads, so those segments were excluded. A later analysis found that TCR association rates varied across HLA loci, with DRB1 alleles showing the most associated TCRs and HLA-C alleles the fewest. In a later genetic analysis, fewer N-insertions in productive TCRs were reported among donors in an Asian-associated ancestry cluster than the roughly 700-donor mean. A later analysis found that most CMV-associated TCR beta chains appeared HLA-restricted, with HLA associations seemingly driven largely by CMV exposure. A cluster of highly shared sequence variants was judged likely to be a technical artifact of the sequencing pipeline. Presence/absence analyses assumed roughly uniform sequencing depth across donors, an assumption that may not hold. Because HLA typing was unavailable for some donors at each locus, only the typed subset was used in association tests. Correlated functional status among segregating V segments might be attributable to linkage disequilibrium, but an unknown experimental factor could not be ruled out. A few of the identified cytomegalovirus-associated TCR beta chains were confirmed in vitro to be specific for cytomegalovirus antigens. For the cohort, immune exposure information was limited to CMV serostatus. While some public TCRs were present in many individuals, most TCR sequences turned up only very rarely across donors. Compared with equally common non-associated chains, HLA-associated TCR beta chains in a later analysis were more clonally expanded and had lower generation probabilities. According to the authors, the approach could potentially be generalized to other disease states and immunological phenotypes. At a false discovery rate of 0.05, a later analysis linked about 17,000 TCR beta sequences to specific HLA alleles. Strong co-occurrence of HLA alleles, especially DR and DQ, made assigning TCR associations to individual alleles difficult. A further reported finding was that TCR beta sequences accurately predicted the HLA-A and HLA-B alleles for most subjects in the first cohort. Cytomegalovirus status was reported to be diagnosed by the classifier with high specificity and sensitivity in both the original and validation cohorts.

The cohort comprised some 680 healthy bone marrow donors. At the time of sampling, every cohort member was nominally healthy, though immune exposures that went unrecorded were likely present. The donor was CMV seronegative and was included in the group of several hundred seronegative cohort members. A peripheral blood sample was collected from each donor, and TCR beta sequencing was performed on peripheral blood mononuclear cells. The Qiagen DNeasy Blood Extraction Kit was used to extract genomic DNA from the blood cell samples. Receptors were amplified or captured by the immunoSEQ multiplex PCR assay. For the multiplex PCR, a mixture combining 60 forward primers for TCR Vbeta segments and 13 reverse primers for TCR Jbeta segments was used. The CDR3 region of rearranged TCR beta genes was amplified from genomic DNA with a multiplex PCR assay. The amplified TCR beta libraries were sequenced on the Illumina HiSeq System as 87-base-pair reads. The original pipeline was this. A later analysis tallied around 87 million unique TCR beta chains across the 610 or so repertoires, and about 12 million of those chains were shared by two or more donors. A nearest-neighbor algorithm error-corrected the raw reads and collapsed the reads into unique sequences, merging closely related sequences to remove PCR and sequencing errors. CDR3 sequences were aligned to IMGT reference sequences to assign V, D and J gene segments. For a sequence to be retained, a match of at least six nucleotides was required to both a V gene segment and a J gene segment. A rearrangement was called productive if the CDR3 had no stop codons and remained in frame with V and J, and every other rearrangement was called non-productive. CDR3 was defined according to IMGT convention as the region running from the second conserved V-encoded cysteine to the conserved J-encoded phenylalanine. The earlier analysis of 587 of the donors excluded sequences that lacked an unambiguous match to a single V gene segment. In an earlier analysis of a few hundred of the donors, a V segment was called functional when productive rearrangements were above 56.7%, and segregating when the standard deviation between donors exceeded 5%. A statistical classification framework was built to diagnose cytomegalovirus status from the catalog of TCR beta chain sequences. In a later analysis, V and J genes were assigned by comparing TCR nucleotide sequences against IMGT/GENE-DB human TR gene sequences. In a later analysis, CDR3 sequences and most-parsimonious VDJ recombination scenarios were assigned using the TCRdist pipeline. In a later analysis, every TCR beta chain was defined by the combination of its CDR3 amino acid sequence and its V-gene family, and reads without a unique V-gene family were dropped. To address suspected cross-contamination and a sequencing artifact, a later analysis removed 450 to 700 highly shared, low-generation-probability nucleotide sequences. For each public chain, a later analysis derived a clonal expansion index from normalized ranks of inferred template counts within each repertoire. In a later analysis, generation probabilities were computed with a VDJ recombination model fitted to out-of-frame rearrangements, and the resulting probabilities were checked against IGoR. In a later analysis, hypergeometric tests were used to score TCR-TCR, TCR-HLA and TCR-CMV co-occurrence, with a repertoire-size bias correction applied to TCR pairs. To estimate false discovery rates, a later analysis permuted the HLA or CMV assignments 20 times. In a later analysis, co-occurring TCRs were grouped using DBSCAN, with TCRdist sequence similarity added in when clustering inside HLA-allele-positive subsets. For co-occurrence clustering, repertoires with fewer than 30,000 or more than 120,000 public chains were excluded, along with 4 to 6 repertoires with anomalous nucleotide sharing. Drawn from immuneACCESS, this table holds only the in-frame rearrangements with V and J called that TCRdb kept. Clones are partly lost; checked studies trace under half to an unresolved V gene and leave the rest unexplained. The V and J calls and the clone size are those of that table, but D and trimming were determined from the DNA. Across this sample there are roughly 130,000 clones, with 84% seen only once. The ten biggest clones cover under 3.5% of the sample.

The CDR3 covers 16 residues, taking in both the cysteine and the phenylalanine. The retained sequence is limited to the CDR3, 48 bases, with the frame set at the first base. Unmatched junction bases come to 6, with V trimmed by 6 bases and J by 4 bases. CDR1 and CDR2 are read off the germline V gene as SNHLY and FYNNEI. In the case of this clone: It has no known antigen specificity. Qualities for individual bases were not recorded, and no much larger clone is one base off.

The TCR was taken from a man in his fifties or sixties in good health and CMV-seronegative. The specimen was PBMCs. The chain joins TRBV2 to TRBJ2-6; TRBD1 fits 10 bases in the junction. Here is the DNA: TGTGCCAGCAGGGCCGGGACAGGGGTCGGGGCCAACGTCCTGACTTTC. It is translated as CASRAGTGVGANVLTF.